The clone carrying this T cell receptor (beta chain) showed up just a few times. Germline CDR1 reads LGHNA; CDR2 reads YNFKEQ. V lost 1 base and J lost 4, with 7 bases in between. The CDR3 is made up of 13 amino acids. TCRdb keeps only in-frame clones here, not all; method: immunoSEQ multiplex PCR. In the table there are some 320,000 clones, roughly 90% of which are singletons. This specimen belongs to a study of blood T cell repertoires in COVID-19. The sample consisted of PBMCs or T cells enriched from blood (not recorded which). The chain links TRBV4-2 to TRBJ1-1; D is uncertain. The sequence came from a woman aged 25 to 39 who had been exposed to COVID-19. CDR3 region: CASSQGVITEAFF. Here the CDR3 DNA reads TGTGCCAGCAGCCAAGGAGTGATCACTGAAGCTTTCTTT.